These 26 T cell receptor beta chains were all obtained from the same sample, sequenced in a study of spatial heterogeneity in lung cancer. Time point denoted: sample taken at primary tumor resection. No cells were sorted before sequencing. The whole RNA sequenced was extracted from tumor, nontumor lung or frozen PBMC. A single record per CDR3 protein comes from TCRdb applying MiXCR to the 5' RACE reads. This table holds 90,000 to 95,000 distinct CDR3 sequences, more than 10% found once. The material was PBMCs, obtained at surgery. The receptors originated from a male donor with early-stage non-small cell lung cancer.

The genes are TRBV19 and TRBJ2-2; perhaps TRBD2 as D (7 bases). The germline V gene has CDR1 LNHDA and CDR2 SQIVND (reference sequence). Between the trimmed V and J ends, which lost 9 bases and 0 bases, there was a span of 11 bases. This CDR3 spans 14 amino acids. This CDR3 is CASRGAANTGELFF. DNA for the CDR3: TGTGCCAGCCGGGGGGCGGCGAACACCGGGGAGCTGTTTTTT.

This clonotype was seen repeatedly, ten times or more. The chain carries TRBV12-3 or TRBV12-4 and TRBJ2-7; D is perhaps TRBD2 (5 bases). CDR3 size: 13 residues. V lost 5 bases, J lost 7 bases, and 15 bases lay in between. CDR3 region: CASSVGVAREQYF. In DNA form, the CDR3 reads TGTGCCAGCAGTGTCGGGGTGGCTCGGGAGCAGTACTTC.

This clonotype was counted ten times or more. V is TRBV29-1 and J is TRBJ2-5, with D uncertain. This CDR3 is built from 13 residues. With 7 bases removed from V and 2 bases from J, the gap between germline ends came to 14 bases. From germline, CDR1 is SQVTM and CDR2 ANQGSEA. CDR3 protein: CSADPAAQETQYF. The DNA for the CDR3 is TGCAGCGCCGATCCGGCTGCACAAGAGACCCAGTACTTC.

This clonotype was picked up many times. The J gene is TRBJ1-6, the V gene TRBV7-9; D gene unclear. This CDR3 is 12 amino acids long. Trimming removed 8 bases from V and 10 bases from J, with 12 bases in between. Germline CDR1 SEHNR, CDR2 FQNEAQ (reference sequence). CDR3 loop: CASGSGGSPLHF. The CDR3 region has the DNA TGTGCCAGCGGCTCGGGAGGGTCACCCCTCCACTTT.

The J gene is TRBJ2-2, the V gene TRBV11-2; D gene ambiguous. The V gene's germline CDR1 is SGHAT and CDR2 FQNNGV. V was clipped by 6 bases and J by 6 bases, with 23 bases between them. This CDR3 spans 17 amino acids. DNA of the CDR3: TGTGCCAGCAGTCCTCAGGTCCCCAGCGCGAAGGCCGGGGAGCTGTTTTTT. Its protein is CASSPQVPSAKAGELFF.

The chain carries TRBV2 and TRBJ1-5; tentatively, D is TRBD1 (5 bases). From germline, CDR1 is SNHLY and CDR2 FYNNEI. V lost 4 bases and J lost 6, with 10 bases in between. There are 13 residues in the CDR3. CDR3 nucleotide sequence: TGTGCCAGCAGTGGGCAGGGAGGTCAGCCCCAGCATTTT. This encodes CASSGQGGQPQHF.

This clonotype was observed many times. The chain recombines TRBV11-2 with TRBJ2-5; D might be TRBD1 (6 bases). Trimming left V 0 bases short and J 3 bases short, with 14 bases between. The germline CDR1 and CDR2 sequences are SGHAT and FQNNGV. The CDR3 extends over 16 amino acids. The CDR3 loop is CASSLEHAQGEETQYF. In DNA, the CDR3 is TGTGCCAGCAGCTTAGAACATGCACAGGGAGAAGAGACCCAGTACTTC.

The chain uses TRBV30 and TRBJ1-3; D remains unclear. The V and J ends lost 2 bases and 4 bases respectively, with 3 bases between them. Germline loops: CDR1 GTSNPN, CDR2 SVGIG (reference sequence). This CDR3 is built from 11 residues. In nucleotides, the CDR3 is TGTGCCTGGAGTCCGGGAAACACCATATATTTT. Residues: CAWSPGNTIYF.

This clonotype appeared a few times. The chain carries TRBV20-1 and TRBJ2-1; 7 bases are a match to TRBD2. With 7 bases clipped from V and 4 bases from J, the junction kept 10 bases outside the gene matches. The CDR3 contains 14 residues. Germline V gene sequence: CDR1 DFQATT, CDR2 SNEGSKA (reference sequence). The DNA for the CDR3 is TGCAGTGTCACCCGGGGGGTGGGGTACAATGAGCAGTTCTTC. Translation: CSVTRGVGYNEQFF.

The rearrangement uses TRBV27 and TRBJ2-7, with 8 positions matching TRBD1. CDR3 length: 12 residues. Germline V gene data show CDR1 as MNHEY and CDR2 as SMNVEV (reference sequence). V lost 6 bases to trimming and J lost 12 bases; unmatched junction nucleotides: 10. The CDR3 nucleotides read TGTGCCAGCAGAATATCAACAGGGGGGATGTACTTC. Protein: CASRISTGGMYF.

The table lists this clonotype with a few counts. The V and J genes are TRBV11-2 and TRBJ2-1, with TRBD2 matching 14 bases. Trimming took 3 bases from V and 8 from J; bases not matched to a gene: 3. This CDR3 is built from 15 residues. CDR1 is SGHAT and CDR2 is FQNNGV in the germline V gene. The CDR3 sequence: CASSFSGLAGDEQFF. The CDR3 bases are TGTGCCAGCAGCTTTTCGGGACTAGCGGGAGATGAGCAGTTCTTC.

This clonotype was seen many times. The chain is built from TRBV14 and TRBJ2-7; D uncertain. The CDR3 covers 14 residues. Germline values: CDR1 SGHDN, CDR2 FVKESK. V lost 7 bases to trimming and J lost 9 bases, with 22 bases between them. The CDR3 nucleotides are TGTGCCAGCAAGAGGAACCAAGGATCTGAGCGGCAGTACTTC. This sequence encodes CASKRNQGSERQYF.

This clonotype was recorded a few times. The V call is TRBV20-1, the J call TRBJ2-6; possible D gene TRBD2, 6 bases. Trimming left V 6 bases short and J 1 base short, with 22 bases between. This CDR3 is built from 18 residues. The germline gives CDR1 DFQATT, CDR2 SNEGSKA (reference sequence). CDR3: CSAPHAGLVLSGANVLTF. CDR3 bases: TGCAGTGCCCCTCATGCGGGGCTAGTACTATCTGGGGCCAACGTCCTGACTTTC.

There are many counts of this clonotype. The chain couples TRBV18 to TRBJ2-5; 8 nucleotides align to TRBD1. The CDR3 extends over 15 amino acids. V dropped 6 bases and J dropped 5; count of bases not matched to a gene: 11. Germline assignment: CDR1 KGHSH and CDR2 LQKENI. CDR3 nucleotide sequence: TGTGCCAGCTCGCAGGGCAGGGGGCTGACGGAGACCCAGTACTTC. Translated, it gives CASSQGRGLTETQYF.

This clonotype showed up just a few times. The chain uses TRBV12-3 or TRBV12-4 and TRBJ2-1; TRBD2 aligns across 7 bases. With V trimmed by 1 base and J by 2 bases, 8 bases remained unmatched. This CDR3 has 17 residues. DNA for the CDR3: TGTGCCAGCAGTTTAGGGGCTAGCGGCACAACCTACAATGAGCAGTTCTTC. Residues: CASSLGASGTTYNEQFF.

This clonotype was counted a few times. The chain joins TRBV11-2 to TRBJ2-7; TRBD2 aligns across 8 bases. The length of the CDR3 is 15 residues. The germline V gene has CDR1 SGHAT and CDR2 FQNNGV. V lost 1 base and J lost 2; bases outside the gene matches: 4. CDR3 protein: CASSLGLAGPYEQYF. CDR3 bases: TGTGCCAGCAGCTTAGGGCTAGCGGGTCCCTACGAGCAGTACTTC.

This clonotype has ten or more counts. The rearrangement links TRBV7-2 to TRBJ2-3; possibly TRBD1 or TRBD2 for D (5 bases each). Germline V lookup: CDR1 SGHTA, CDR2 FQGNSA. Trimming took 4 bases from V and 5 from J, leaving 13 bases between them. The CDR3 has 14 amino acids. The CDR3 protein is CASSSGAVGDTQYF. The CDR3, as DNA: TGTGCCAGCAGCTCCGGGGCGGTGGGAGATACGCAGTATTTT.

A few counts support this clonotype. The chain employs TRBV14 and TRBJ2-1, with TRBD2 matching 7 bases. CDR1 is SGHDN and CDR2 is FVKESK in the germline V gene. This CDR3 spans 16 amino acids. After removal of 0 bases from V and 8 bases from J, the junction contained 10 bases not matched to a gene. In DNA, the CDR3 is TGTGCCAGCAGCCAAGAGTCCCTAGCGGACTTCCATGAGCAGTTCTTC. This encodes CASSQESLADFHEQFF.

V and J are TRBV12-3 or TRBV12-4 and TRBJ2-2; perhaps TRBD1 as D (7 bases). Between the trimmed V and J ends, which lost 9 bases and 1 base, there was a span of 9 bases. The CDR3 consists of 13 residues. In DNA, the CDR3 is TGTGCCAGGCGGGACAGGAACACCGGGGAGCTGTTTTTT. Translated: CARRDRNTGELFF.

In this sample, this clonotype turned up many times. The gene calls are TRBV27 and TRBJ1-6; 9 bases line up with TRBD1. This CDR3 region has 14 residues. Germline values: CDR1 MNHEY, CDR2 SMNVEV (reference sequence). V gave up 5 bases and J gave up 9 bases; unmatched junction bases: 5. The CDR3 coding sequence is TGTGCCAGCAGTCCCCTGGACAGGGGTTCACCCCTCCACTTT. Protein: CASSPLDRGSPLHF.

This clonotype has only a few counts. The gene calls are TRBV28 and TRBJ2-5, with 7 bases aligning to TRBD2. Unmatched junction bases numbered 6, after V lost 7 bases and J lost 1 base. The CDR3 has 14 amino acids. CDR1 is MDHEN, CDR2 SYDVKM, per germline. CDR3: CASTQSGAQETQYF. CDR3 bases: TGTGCCAGCACCCAGAGCGGGGCCCAAGAGACCCAGTACTTC.

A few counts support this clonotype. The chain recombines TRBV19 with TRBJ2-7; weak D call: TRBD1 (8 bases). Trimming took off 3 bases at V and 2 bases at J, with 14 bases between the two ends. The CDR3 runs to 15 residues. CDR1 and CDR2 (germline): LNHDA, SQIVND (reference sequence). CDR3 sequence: CASSIRQGRAYEQYF. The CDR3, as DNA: TGTGCCAGTAGTATCCGACAGGGGAGGGCCTACGAGCAGTACTTC.

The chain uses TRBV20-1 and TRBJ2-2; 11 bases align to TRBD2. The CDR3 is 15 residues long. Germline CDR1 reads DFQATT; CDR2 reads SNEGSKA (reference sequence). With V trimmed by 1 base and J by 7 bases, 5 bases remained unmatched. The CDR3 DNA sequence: TGCAGTGCTAGAGTTAGCGGGGGGGCCCACGGGGAGCTGTTTTTT. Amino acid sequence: CSARVSGGAHGELFF.

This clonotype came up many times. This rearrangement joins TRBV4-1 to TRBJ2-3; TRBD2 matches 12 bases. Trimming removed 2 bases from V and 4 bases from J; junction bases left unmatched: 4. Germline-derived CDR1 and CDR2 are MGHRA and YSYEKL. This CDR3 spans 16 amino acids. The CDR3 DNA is TGCGCCAGCAGCCAATGGACTAGCGGGGCAGCAGATACGCAGTATTTT. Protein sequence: CASSQWTSGAADTQYF.

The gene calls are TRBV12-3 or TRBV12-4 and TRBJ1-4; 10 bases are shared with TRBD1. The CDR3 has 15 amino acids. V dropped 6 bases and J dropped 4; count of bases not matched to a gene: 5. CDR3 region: CASSPDRGSNEKLFF. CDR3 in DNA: TGTGCCAGCAGCCCGGACAGGGGGAGTAATGAAAAACTGTTTTTT.

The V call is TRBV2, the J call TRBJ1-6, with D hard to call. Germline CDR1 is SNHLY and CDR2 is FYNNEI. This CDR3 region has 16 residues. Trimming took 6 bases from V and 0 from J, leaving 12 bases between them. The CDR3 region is CASRVDKSSYNSPLHF. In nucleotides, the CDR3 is TGTGCCAGCAGGGTCGACAAGAGCTCCTATAATTCACCCCTCCACTTT.